The 20 T cell receptor beta chains in this list originate from one sample, sequenced in a study of shared clonotypes between healthy human individuals. Only in-frame clones appear in the TCRdb table, and some are missing; sequencing was by immunoSEQ multiplex PCR. The sample consists of some 500,000 clones, about 96% of them appearing once. The sequencing sample was made of naive CD4+ T cells sorted from blood. Subset specified: CD45RA+ positively selected. The receptors stem from a woman aged 25 to 39 in good health.

V gene TRBV19 combines with J gene TRBJ2-2; 7 bases line up with TRBD2. This CDR3 has 16 residues. The junction had 13 bases not matched to a gene; V was cut back by 11 bases and J by 1 base. CDR1 and CDR2 from the germline V gene are LNHDA and SQIVND (reference sequence). In nucleotides, the CDR3 is TGTGCCTCCGGGGTAGTCCCGGGAGGGAACACCGGGGAGCTGTTTTTT. This translates into CASGVVPGGNTGELFF.

This clone was seen a single time. This rearrangement joins TRBV18 to TRBJ2-6; D is uncertain. The CDR3 length is 14 residues. Trimming pared 4 bases from V and 3 bases from J, leaving 7 bases between. Germline assignment: CDR1 KGHSH and CDR2 LQKENI. The CDR3 loop is CASSLLDGANVLTF. The CDR3, as DNA: TGTGCCAGCTCACTTTTAGATGGGGCCAACGTCCTGACTTTC.

This rearrangement joins TRBV4-1 to TRBJ2-2; D is perhaps TRBD1 (6 bases). Germline V gene lookup returns CDR1 MGHRA and CDR2 YSYEKL. Trimming shortened V by 4 bases and J by 7 bases, and 16 bases separated the two germline ends. The CDR3 is 15 residues long. CDR3 nucleotide sequence: TGCGCCAGCAGCCTTTATTACAGGGAGAACGGGGAGCTGTTTTTT. It translates to CASSLYYRENGELFF.

V gene TRBV28 combines with J gene TRBJ2-7; D uncertain. V lost 9 bases to trimming and J lost 7 bases, with 22 bases between them. The CDR3 consists of 14 residues. The germline V gene encodes CDR1 MDHEN and CDR2 SYDVKM. Written as DNA, the CDR3 is TGTGCCAGGTGGTTCAGTGGGTCCACACGAGAGCAGTACTTC. It is translated as CARWFSGSTREQYF.

The chain joins TRBV19 to TRBJ2-3; a possible D gene is TRBD1 (5 bases). The CDR3 extends over 13 amino acids. V dropped 4 bases and J dropped 2 bases, with 7 bases sitting between them. Germline CDR1 is LNHDA and CDR2 is SQIVND (reference sequence). The CDR3 coding sequence is TGTGCCAGTAGTAAGGGGATCACAGATACGCAGTATTTT. Its translation is CASSKGITDTQYF.

The chain couples TRBV2 to TRBJ1-2; 8 bases are a match to TRBD1. The germline gives CDR1 SNHLY, CDR2 FYNNEI. With 7 bases clipped from V and 8 bases from J, the junction kept 9 bases outside the gene matches. CDR3 length equals 13 residues. The CDR3 nucleotides read TGTGCCAGCAATACAGGGGGAACGGGCGGCTACACCTTC. It yields the protein CASNTGGTGGYTF.

V is TRBV28 and J is TRBJ2-1; D call uncertain. CDR3 length: 11 amino acids. Trimming left V 8 bases short and J 8 bases short, with 10 bases between. Germline assignment: CDR1 MDHEN and CDR2 SYDVKM. The CDR3 sequence: CASYGLDEQFF. The CDR3 bases are TGTGCCAGCTACGGTTTGGATGAGCAGTTCTTC.

CDR3 residues: CASSLRQGPGELFF. The CDR3 DNA reads as TGTGCCAGCAGCTTAAGACAGGGACCCGGGGAGCTGTTTTTT. J is TRBJ2-2 and V is TRBV7-3; TRBD1 matches 7 bases. The CDR3 loop spans 14 amino acids. V was pared by 1 base and J by 6 bases, with 2 bases of the junction left unmatched. Looked up from germline, CDR1 is SGHTA and CDR2 is FQGTGA.

This chain uses TRBV30 with TRBJ1-1; D call uncertain. The germline V gene has CDR1 GTSNPN and CDR2 SVGIG (reference sequence). This CDR3 is built from 13 residues. V lost 8 bases to trimming and J lost 5 bases, with 18 bases between them. The CDR3 loop is CATQGGSGTEAFF. CDR3 in DNA: TGTGCCACTCAAGGAGGGAGTGGTACTGAAGCTTTCTTT. Together with reference TRBV30 and TRBJ1-1, the CDR3 gives the full variable domain: SQTIHQWPATLVQPVGSPLSLECTVEGTSNPNLYWYRQAAGRGLQLLFYSVGIGQISSEVPQNLSASRPQDRQFILSSKKLLLSDSGFYLCATQGGSGTEAFFGQGTRLTVV.

CDR3 bases: TGTGCCAGCAGGGAAACGGGGTGGGGGATGAACACTGAAGCTTTCTTT. Its protein is CASRETGWGMNTEAFF. V and J are TRBV6-7 and TRBJ1-1; tentatively, D is TRBD1 (5 bases). TRBV6-7 is marked as an open reading frame, function uncertain. The CDR3 has 16 residues. V was clipped by 6 bases and J by 0 bases, with 17 bases between them.

This clone was observed a single time. The rearrangement links TRBV2 to TRBJ2-2; D uncertain. The CDR3 has 16 residues. Trimming cost V 4 bases and J 1 base, with 13 bases left between them. Germline lookup yields CDR1 SNHLY and CDR2 FYNNEI. As DNA, the CDR3 is TGTGCCAGCAGTGGACGGGCCTTCCGGAACACCGGGGAGCTGTTTTTT. This translates into CASSGRAFRNTGELFF.

J is TRBJ1-3 and V is TRBV6-5; the match to TRBD1 covers 8 bases. The V gene's germline CDR1 is MNHEY and CDR2 SVGAGI. Trimming at V came to 0 bases and at J to 4 bases, leaving 5 bases not matched to a gene. The CDR3 length is 16 residues. CDR3 nucleotide sequence: TGTGCCAGCAGTTACTCGCTCAGGGGGCCCGGAAACACCATATATTTT. Translation gives CASSYSLRGPGNTIYF.

J is TRBJ2-7 and V is TRBV5-1; TRBD2 matches at 11 bases. V trimming: 2 bases; J trimming: 1 base; junction bases outside the gene matches: 11. From germline, CDR1 is SGHRS and CDR2 YFSETQ. The CDR3 is 18 residues long. As DNA, the CDR3 is TGCGCCAGCAGCTTATTAGCGGGAGGGCCGAGTTCTTCCTACGAGCAGTACTTC. It translates to CASSLLAGGPSSSYEQYF.

The rearrangement uses TRBV7-9 and TRBJ2-2, with D possibly TRBD2 on 5 matching bases. The germline gives CDR1 SEHNR, CDR2 FQNEAQ (reference sequence). Trimming cost V 5 bases and J 4 bases, with 14 bases left between them. The CDR3 is 15 residues long. The CDR3 spells CASSLMAGGTGELFF. Here the CDR3 DNA reads TGTGCCAGCAGCCTTATGGCGGGTGGCACCGGGGAGCTGTTTTTT.

The chain is built from TRBV19 and TRBJ2-1; 12 positions agree with TRBD2. Germline V gene data show CDR1 as LNHDA and CDR2 as SQIVND (reference sequence). This CDR3 comprises 16 residues. After removal of 4 bases from V and 5 bases from J, the junction contained 6 bases not matched to a gene. The CDR3 coding sequence is TGTGCCAGTAGTAGGGGGGGACTAGCGGGCCACAATGAGCAGTTCTTC. This encodes CASSRGGLAGHNEQFF. Filled out from reference TRBV19 and TRBJ2-1, the complete variable domain reads DGGITQSPKYLFRKEGQNVTLSCEQNLNHDAMYWYRQDPGQGLRLIYYSQIVNDFQKGDIAEGYSVSREKKESFPLTVTSAQKNPTAFYLCASSRGGLAGHNEQFFGPGTRLTVL.

The V gene is TRBV6-6, the J gene TRBJ1-5; D might be TRBD1 (5 bases). V dropped 7 bases and J dropped 1 base, with 14 bases sitting between them. The CDR3 runs to 15 residues. CDR1 and CDR2 from the germline V gene are MNHNY and SVGAGI (reference sequence). The CDR3 reads CASTAQGVSNQPQHF. CDR3 in DNA: TGTGCCAGCACCGCGCAGGGAGTCAGCAATCAGCCCCAGCATTTT.

As for this clone: Other DNA sequences in the same sample also yield this CDR3. This chain uses TRBV11-2 with TRBJ2-7; no reliable D call. Trimming removed 1 base from V and 4 bases from J, with 11 bases in between. The CDR3 loop spans 14 amino acids. The germline CDR1 and CDR2 sequences are SGHAT and FQNNGV. Here the CDR3 reads CASSLVRRTYEQYF. The CDR3 nucleotides read TGTGCCAGCAGCTTAGTCCGCAGGACGTACGAGCAGTACTTC.

This chain joins TRBV7-9 and TRBJ2-7; 7 nucleotides line up with TRBD1. Trimming took 4 bases from V and 3 from J; bases not matched to a gene: 9. Germline V gene lookup returns CDR1 SEHNR and CDR2 FQNEAQ (reference sequence). This CDR3 contains 15 residues. DNA for the CDR3: TGTGCCAGCAGCTCCTACAGGGGATCGGACTACGAGCAGTACTTC. Translated, it gives CASSSYRGSDYEQYF.

This clone has a single count. The V and J genes are TRBV28 and TRBJ1-2; the match to TRBD1 covers 8 bases. The CDR3 is made up of 17 amino acids. The V gene end was trimmed by 2 bases and the J gene end by 3 bases; junction bases not matched to a gene: 11. Looked up from germline, CDR1 is MDHEN and CDR2 is SYDVKM. The CDR3 protein is CASSLARGPRSHYGYTF. Written as DNA, the CDR3 is TGTGCCAGCAGTTTAGCCAGGGGGCCCCGAAGTCACTATGGCTACACCTTC.

This chain connects TRBV28 to TRBJ1-2; unclear D gene. The germline V and J ends were trimmed by 4 bases and 4 bases, with 7 bases remaining between them. The germline CDR1 and CDR2 sequences are MDHEN and SYDVKM. CDR3 length: 12 residues. The CDR3 is CASSSAVYGYTF. The CDR3 nucleotides read TGTGCCAGCAGTTCGGCAGTCTATGGCTACACCTTC.